This T cell receptor beta chain was sequenced for a study of follicular helper T cells after annual influenza vaccination. Notes on the study in general: ICOS+CD38+ cTfh clonality tracked population frequency, and its change tracked circulating plasmablast change. Yearly vaccinations repeatedly recalled conserved clonotypes in ICOS+CD38+ cTfh.

Trimming shortened V by 1 base and J by 5 bases, and 14 bases separated the two germline ends. The V gene's germline CDR1 is SGHTA and CDR2 FQGTGA. The CDR3 spans 15 residues. The table came from immunoSEQ multiplex PCR; TCRdb's copy has only in-frame clones and leaves some out. The table includes over 14,000 clones, approximately 84% detected once. Note on this clone: As yet, its antigen is unknown.

Time point defined: 2014-2015 season, 7 days after vaccination. Before and after seasonal inactivated influenza vaccination, adults gave blood for sorting CD4 subsets for sequencing. Cells are cTfh (non-naive CD4+CXCR5+PD-1+), split by ICOS and CD38 into double-positive or double-negative. This receptor was obtained from an adult who received the influenza vaccine. This chain connects TRBV7-3 to TRBJ1-1; D call uncertain. The sample in question was CXCR5+ CD38- circulating T follicular helper cells from blood, obtained 7 days after influenza vaccination. Described subset: circulating Tfh, non-naive CD4+CXCR5+PD-1+ (ICOS+CD38+ or ICOS-CD38-). Written as DNA, the CDR3 is TGTGCCAGCAGCTTAAACCAGGCGGGAGGGACTGAAGCTTTCTTT. Translated, it gives CASSLNQAGGTEAFF.